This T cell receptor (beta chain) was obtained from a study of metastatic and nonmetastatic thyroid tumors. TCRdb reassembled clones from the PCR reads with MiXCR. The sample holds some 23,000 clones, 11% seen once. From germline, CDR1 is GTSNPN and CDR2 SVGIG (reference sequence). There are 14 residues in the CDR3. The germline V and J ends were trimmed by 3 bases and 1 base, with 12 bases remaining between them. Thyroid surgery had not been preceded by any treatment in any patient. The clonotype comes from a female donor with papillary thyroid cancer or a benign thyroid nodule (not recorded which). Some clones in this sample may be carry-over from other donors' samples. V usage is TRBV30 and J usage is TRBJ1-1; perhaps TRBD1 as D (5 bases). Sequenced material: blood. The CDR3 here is CAWSPVGQNTEAFF. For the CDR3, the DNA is TGTGCCTGGAGCCCCGTCGGACAGAACACTGAAGCTTTCTTT.